A selection of T cell receptor beta chains follows, all from one sample in a study of identical twins. MiXCR, run by TCRdb on the 5' RACE reads, gives a single entry per CDR3 protein. The table lists about 240,000 distinct CDR3 sequences, 10% to 13% of them singletons, with 10% in the top ten. Material for sequencing was memory T cells sorted from blood. The receptor source for this set is a man in his fifties in good health. CDR3s include the opening cysteine and the closing phenylalanine or tryptophan. The D gene is left open where the match is weak. Where a row states a size, it is once, few, many or the class of an expanded clone; other rows omit it.

V gene,CDR3 length,D gene,clone size,J gene,CDR3 protein,CDR3 DNA
TRBV4-3,13,.,.,TRBJ2-5,CASSQAGGETQYF,TGCGCCAGCAGCCAAGCTGGGGGAGAGACCCAGTACTTC
TRBV5-6,18,TRBD2,.,TRBJ2-1,CASSRLAGVRSTRNEQFF,TGTGCCAGCAGTCGACTAGCGGGGGTCAGAAGTACACGGAATGAGCAGTTCTTC
TRBV7-9,12,TRBD1,many,TRBJ1-2,CASSPRGDGYTF,TGTGCCAGCAGCCCCAGGGGGGACGGCTACACCTTC
TRBV5-1,16,TRBD1,many,TRBJ2-5,CASSIGQGLRQETQYF,TGCGCCAGCAGCATCGGACAGGGGCTTCGCCAAGAGACCCAGTACTTC
TRBV19,15,.,few,TRBJ2-1,CASSIEEGVYNEQFF,TGTGCCAGTAGTATAGAAGAGGGCGTTTACAATGAGCAGTTCTTC
TRBV27,14,.,many,TRBJ2-2,CASSLGPSTGELFF,TGTGCCAGCAGTTTGGGACCGAGCACCGGGGAGCTGTTTTTT
TRBV6-2/TRBV6-3,16,TRBD1,few,TRBJ1-5,CASSGTASHSNQPQHF,TGTGCCAGCAGTGGGACAGCGTCACATAGCAATCAGCCCCAGCATTTT
TRBV6-1,16,TRBD2,many,TRBJ2-7,CASARTTSGGSYEQYF,TGTGCCAGCGCACGGACTACTAGCGGGGGTTCCTACGAGCAGTACTTC
TRBV7-8,14,TRBD1,.,TRBJ2-4,CASSFLDRGDIQYF,TGTGCCAGCAGCTTCCTGGACAGGGGGGACATTCAGTACTTC
TRBV11-1,16,TRBD1,few,TRBJ2-7,CASSLGLTGGRKEQYF,TGTGCCAGCAGCTTAGGATTGACAGGGGGAAGGAAGGAGCAGTACTTC
TRBV25-1,13,TRBD2,many,TRBJ2-7,CASRPSGSYEQYF,TGTGCCAGCAGGCCTAGCGGGAGTTACGAGCAGTACTTC
TRBV6-5,14,TRBD1,many,TRBJ2-7,CASSYLRQGYEQYF,TGTGCCAGCAGTTACTTACGACAGGGCTACGAGCAGTACTTC
TRBV18,15,.,few,TRBJ1-5,CASSPPGRAGQPQHF,TGTGCCAGCTCACCACCGGGCAGGGCGGGTCAGCCCCAGCATTTT
TRBV20-1,13,TRBD2,.,TRBJ2-1,CTPSGGPNNEQFF,TGCACCCCCAGCGGGGGGCCGAACAATGAGCAGTTCTTC
TRBV21-1,20,.,few,TRBJ1-5,CASSKAREGRYPYSNQPQHF,TGTGCCAGCAGCAAAGCGAGGGAGGGCAGGTACCCTTATAGCAATCAGCCCCAGCATTTT
TRBV2,11,.,many,TRBJ2-7,CASGAGYGRYF,TGTGCCAGCGGTGCGGGCTATGGTCGGTACTTC
TRBV27,13,.,many,TRBJ2-7,CASSLYGGAWQYF,TGTGCCAGCAGTTTATATGGGGGGGCCTGGCAGTACTTC
TRBV12-3/TRBV12-4,14,.,few,TRBJ2-1,CASSLTGNMNEQFF,TGTGCCAGCAGTCTTACAGGGAATATGAATGAGCAGTTCTTC
TRBV3-1,15,TRBD1,few,TRBJ2-6,CASRHTGAGANVLTF,TGTGCCAGCAGGCATACAGGGGCTGGGGCCAACGTCCTGACTTTC
TRBV5-1,15,TRBD1,many,TRBJ2-7,CASSQRGTGSYEQYF,TGCGCCAGCAGCCAAAGGGGGACAGGATCCTACGAGCAGTACTTC
TRBV20-1,14,TRBD2,.,TRBJ2-7,CSATTKRGSYEQYF,TGCAGTGCTACCACCAAGCGGGGATCCTACGAGCAGTACTTC
TRBV6-2/TRBV6-3,14,.,many,TRBJ1-1,CASSYSGSWTEAFF,TGTGCCAGCAGTTACTCGGGGTCCTGGACTGAAGCTTTCTTT
TRBV29-1,12,.,many,TRBJ1-4,CSIGINGEKLFF,TGCAGCATCGGCATAAATGGCGAAAAACTGTTTTTT
TRBV30,13,.,few,TRBJ1-1,CAWSDGAWAEAFF,TGTGCCTGGAGTGATGGGGCATGGGCTGAAGCTTTCTTT